This T cell receptor beta chain was identified in a study of shared clonotypes between healthy human individuals. The sample holds one count of this clone. What it binds is unknown. Positive CCR7 selection of CD45RO-negative cells yielded the naive CD8 cells, and terminally differentiated effector memory CD45RA+ cells were excluded. Donors, without exception, were Caucasian adults residing in Nashville, Tennessee. Clones were read by immunoSEQ multiplex PCR, and TCRdb kept only the in-frame ones, dropping some. The sample gives roughly 2.1 million clones, roughly 91% of which show up once; 1.5% to 2% is in the top ten. Notes on the study in general: Naive CD4 clonotype sharing across a few donors was 4% to 5.5%. All-four-donor shared clonotypes had higher generation probabilities than non-shared clonotypes did. Rarefaction exposed incomplete sorted-subset sequencing despite large depth.

V was pared by 4 bases and J by 0 bases, with 16 bases between. Germline CDR1 MNHNS, CDR2 SASEGT. This CDR3 spans 17 amino acids. The source material was naive CD8+ T cells from PBMCs. The sequence was collected from a man younger than 30 in good health. Some clones in this sample may be carry-over from other donors' samples. The rearrangement joins TRBV6-1 to TRBJ1-3; TRBD1 might be the D (5 bases). CDR3 DNA: TGTGCCAGCAGTGTCCTTAGGGGACGGACCTCTGGAAACACCATATATTTT. Protein: CASSVLRGRTSGNTIYF.